Presented here are 15 T cell receptor beta chains from one specimen sequenced in a study of T cells after yellow fever vaccination. TCRdb independently ran MiXCR on the 5' RACE reads; one entry per CDR3 protein. The sample carries around 360,000 distinct CDR3 sequences, around a tenth recorded once. Material: PBMCs, obtained on the day of the first yellow fever vaccination. All receptors come from a man aged 18 to 30 who received the YFV17D yellow fever vaccine.

This sequence joins TRBV19 and TRBJ1-5, with a possible D match to TRBD1 (5 bases). The germline V and J ends were trimmed by 7 bases and 9 bases, with 22 bases remaining between them. The CDR3 sequence is 15 residues long. The germline V gene encodes CDR1 LNHDA and CDR2 SQIVND (reference sequence). The CDR3: CASKEGGTGPGPQHF. CDR3 DNA sequence: TGTGCCAGTAAAGAGGGCGGGACGGGACCGGGGCCCCAGCATTTT.

This clonotype was detected a few times. The CDR3 reads CASSEYLGRTEAFF. The CDR3, as DNA: TGTGCCAGCAGTGAATACTTGGGCCGAACTGAAGCTTTCTTT. This chain uses TRBV25-1 with TRBJ1-1, with D hard to call. The germline V gene encodes CDR1 MGHDK and CDR2 SYGVNS. The CDR3 runs to 14 residues. The V end was cut by 0 bases, the J end by 5 bases, with 10 bases between.

This clonotype was observed a handful of times. The chain has TRBV5-4 and TRBJ2-5; 9 positions agree with TRBD2. The CDR3 is 15 residues long. Germline CDR1 is SGHNT and CDR2 is YYREEE (reference sequence). V lost 7 bases and J lost 5; bases outside the gene matches: 12. The CDR3 DNA reads TGTGCCAGCGGCGGGGCGGCGGGGGGGCGGGAGACCCAGTACTTC. The encoded protein is CASGGAAGGRETQYF.

This clonotype showed up just a few times. V and J are TRBV28 and TRBJ1-1; TRBD1 agrees at 7 bases. Per the germline V gene, CDR1 is MDHEN and CDR2 is SYDVKM. This CDR3 has 15 residues. V was clipped by 6 bases and J by 1 base; unmatched bases: 8. CDR3 nucleotides: TGTGCCAGCAGCGAAAAAGGGGGCGGGAACACTGAAGCTTTCTTT. Encoded protein: CASSEKGGGNTEAFF. The full variable domain, with the rest looked up from reference TRBV28 and TRBJ1-1, is DVKVTQSSRYLVKRTGEKVFLECVQDMDHENMFWYRQDPGLGLRLIYFSYDVKMKEKGDIPEGYSVSREKKERFSLILESASTNQTSMYLCASSEKGGGNTEAFFGQGTRLTVV.

This clonotype was seen more than once but under ten times. The gene calls are TRBV4-1 and TRBJ1-2; D is undetermined. Germline assignment: CDR1 MGHRA and CDR2 YSYEKL. The CDR3 has 13 amino acids. The V and J ends lost 0 bases and 6 bases respectively, with 8 bases between them. The CDR3 sequence: CASSQDAEHGYTF. CDR3 in DNA: TGCGCCAGCAGCCAAGATGCGGAGCATGGCTACACCTTC.

This rearrangement joins TRBV12-3 or TRBV12-4 to TRBJ2-5; 7 bases fit TRBD2. Unmatched junction bases numbered 20, after V lost 0 bases and J lost 1 base. The CDR3 has 21 residues. The CDR3 DNA reads as TGTGCCAGCAGTTTAGCGCTGTGGCTAGCACCTGGCGGGGGTATCCAAGAGACCCAGTACTTC. Residues: CASSLALWLAPGGGIQETQYF.

This clonotype has more than one count but fewer than ten. This chain uses TRBV5-1 with TRBJ2-5, with 8 bases identical to TRBD2. This CDR3 spans 13 amino acids. After removal of 6 bases from V and 5 bases from J, the junction contained 6 bases not matched to a gene. The V gene's germline CDR1 is SGHRS and CDR2 YFSETQ. The CDR3 coding sequence is TGCGCCAGCATTCCTAGCGGGTCGGAGACCCAGTACTTC. It encodes CASIPSGSETQYF.

V usage is TRBV27 and J usage is TRBJ1-2; no firm D call. The CDR3 is 13 residues long. V was pared by 6 bases and J by 6 bases, with 14 bases between. CDR1 and CDR2 (germline): MNHEY, SMNVEV (reference sequence). The CDR3 here is CASSPGDRNGYTF. CDR3 DNA: TGTGCCAGCAGCCCTGGAGATAGAAATGGCTACACCTTC.

The chain uses TRBV29-1 and TRBJ2-7, with TRBD1 identical over 7 bases. Germline V CDR1 and CDR2: SQVTM, ANQGSEA. The CDR3 contains 12 residues. Losses at the gene ends were 4 bases for V and 7 bases for J; bases not matched to a gene: 7. CDR3 protein: CSVGQGELEQYF. CDR3 bases: TGCAGCGTTGGCCAGGGGGAGTTAGAGCAGTACTTC.

This clonotype was counted only a few times. J is TRBJ2-1 and V is TRBV12-3 or TRBV12-4, with TRBD2 as a possible D gene (6 bases). Trimming shortened V by 1 base and J by 7 bases, and 11 bases separated the two germline ends. The CDR3 is 14 residues long. CDR3 region: CASSLDGGRNEQFF. DNA of the CDR3: TGTGCCAGCAGTTTAGATGGGGGGAGGAATGAGCAGTTCTTC.

The chain carries TRBV7-6 and TRBJ2-7; a possible D gene is TRBD2 (5 bases). The CDR3 runs to 14 residues. V shed 7 bases and J shed 8 bases, with 21 bases lying between them. Germline V gene sequence: CDR1 SGHVS, CDR2 FNYEAQ. CDR3 loop: CASTPSGGEEKQYF. The CDR3 nucleotides are TGTGCCAGCACCCCCAGCGGTGGCGAAGAGAAGCAGTACTTC. The variable domain in full, with the rest retrieved from reference TRBV7-6 and TRBJ2-7, is GAGVSQSPRYKVTKRGQDVALRCDPISGHVSLYWYRQALGQGPEFLTYFNYEAQQDKSGLPNDRFSAERPEGSISTLTIQRTEQRDSAMYRCASTPSGGEEKQYFGPGTRLTVT.

This clonotype was found a few times. The V and J genes are TRBV7-6 and TRBJ1-4, with no clear D. Trimming shortened V by 1 base and J by 12 bases, and 9 bases separated the two germline ends. The CDR3 has 12 residues. CDR1 is SGHVS and CDR2 is FNYEAQ in the germline V gene. The CDR3 sequence: CASSLVGSQLFF. Written as DNA, the CDR3 is TGTGCCAGCAGCTTAGTCGGGTCTCAACTGTTTTTT. The entire variable domain, with the rest obtained from reference TRBV7-6 and TRBJ1-4, is as follows: GAGVSQSPRYKVTKRGQDVALRCDPISGHVSLYWYRQALGQGPEFLTYFNYEAQQDKSGLPNDRFSAERPEGSISTLTIQRTEQRDSAMYRCASSLVGSQLFFGSGTQLSVL.

This clonotype was seen a few times. The chain is built from TRBV7-9 and TRBJ1-6; D call uncertain. Germline V gene sequence: CDR1 SEHNR, CDR2 FQNEAQ (reference sequence). Trimming shortened V by 2 bases and J by 3 bases, and 8 bases separated the two germline ends. This CDR3 region has 15 residues. The CDR3: CASSLSSDYNSPLHF. In DNA form, the CDR3 reads TGTGCCAGCAGCTTAAGCTCGGACTATAATTCACCCCTCCACTTT.

V gene TRBV7-6 combines with J gene TRBJ1-2, with 7 bases identical to TRBD1. The J segment lost 5 bases and the V segment lost 4 bases, leaving 4 bases of the junction unmatched. The CDR3 consists of 13 residues. The germline CDR1 and CDR2 sequences are SGHVS and FNYEAQ. The CDR3 reads CASSSPTGYGYTF. In DNA form, the CDR3 reads TGTGCCAGCAGCTCCCCGACAGGGTATGGCTACACCTTC.

This clonotype was detected ten times or more. The J gene is TRBJ2-1, the V gene TRBV12-3 or TRBV12-4; the match to TRBD2 covers 7 bases. V was pared by 5 bases and J by 0 bases, with 13 bases of the junction left unmatched. This CDR3 is 18 amino acids long. In DNA, the CDR3 is TGTGCCAGCAGTGCGCTTCCTGGGCGGGGGAGCTCCTACAATGAGCAGTTCTTC. Its translation is CASSALPGRGSSYNEQFF.